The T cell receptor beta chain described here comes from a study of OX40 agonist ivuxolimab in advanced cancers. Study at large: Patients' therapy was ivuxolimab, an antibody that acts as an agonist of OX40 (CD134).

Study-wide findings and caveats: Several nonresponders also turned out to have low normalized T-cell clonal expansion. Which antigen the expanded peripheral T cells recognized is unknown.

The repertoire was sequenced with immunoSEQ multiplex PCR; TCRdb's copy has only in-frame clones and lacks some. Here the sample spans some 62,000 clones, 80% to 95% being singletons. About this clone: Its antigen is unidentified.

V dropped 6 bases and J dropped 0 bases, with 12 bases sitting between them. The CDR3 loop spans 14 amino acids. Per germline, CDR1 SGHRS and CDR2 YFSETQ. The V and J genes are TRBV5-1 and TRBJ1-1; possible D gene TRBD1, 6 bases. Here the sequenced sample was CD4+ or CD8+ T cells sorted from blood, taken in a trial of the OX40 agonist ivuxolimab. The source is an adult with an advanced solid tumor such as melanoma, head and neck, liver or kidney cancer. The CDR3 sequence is CASTRDTLNTEAFF. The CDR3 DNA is TGCGCCAGCACCCGGGACACCTTGAACACTGAAGCTTTCTTT.